One and the same sample provided the 15 T cell receptor beta chains below, sequenced in a study of T cells in Graves' hyperthyroidism and ophthalmopathy. TCR beta CDR3 regions were amplified from RNA transcripts. When the TCR CDR3 underwent first-round RT-PCR, the HTBI primer set was used. TCRdb re-analysed the multiplex PCR reads in MiXCR, keeping a single row per CDR3 protein. Of 600,000 or so distinct CDR3 sequences in the sample, about 45% were seen once. Sequenced: peripheral blood or thyroid tissue (not recorded which). The origin of the receptors is a woman between 18 and 29 years old with Graves' hyperthyroidism.

The J gene is TRBJ1-1, the V gene TRBV15; 8 bases match TRBD1. J was trimmed by 5 bases and V by 0 bases; bases with no gene match: 5. CDR3 length: 15 amino acids. The germline V gene encodes CDR1 LNHNV and CDR2 YYDKDF (reference sequence). The CDR3 sequence is CATSRETGARTEAFF. In DNA form, the CDR3 reads TGTGCCACCAGCAGAGAGACAGGGGCTCGAACTGAAGCTTTCTTT.

Of note for this clonotype: Being one base from a much bigger clone, this may be a read error. The CDR3 is CASSSDRENQPQHF. As DNA, the CDR3 is TGTGCCAGCAGCAGTGACAGGGAGAATCAGCCCCAGCATTTT. V gene TRBV11-1 combines with J gene TRBJ1-5; 7 bases agree with TRBD1. The CDR3 spans 14 residues. V lost 5 bases to trimming and J lost 4 bases; unmatched junction nucleotides: 5. Germline CDR1 and CDR2: SGHAT and FQDESV (reference sequence).

This clonotype has just a few counts. The chain recombines TRBV20-1 with TRBJ2-2, with 8 bases lining up with TRBD1. Looked up from germline, CDR1 is DFQATT and CDR2 is SNEGSKA (reference sequence). The ends lost 3 bases at V and 6 bases at J; junction bases unmatched: 6. This CDR3 comprises 14 residues. The CDR3 sequence is CSASFPGGPGELFF. The DNA of the CDR3 is TGCAGTGCTAGTTTCCCAGGGGGCCCCGGGGAGCTGTTTTTT.

CDR3 in amino acids: CSVVRLAERDEQYF. CDR3 nucleotide sequence: TGCAGCGTGGTCAGACTAGCGGAACGGGACGAGCAGTACTTC. The chain employs TRBV29-1 and TRBJ2-5; 9 bases map to TRBD2. TRBJ2-7 explains the end of the DNA better; the J call may be wrong. This CDR3 has 14 amino acids. Germline values: CDR1 SQVTM, CDR2 ANQGSEA.

As for this clonotype: Since the CDR3 does not end with the conserved phenylalanine or tryptophan, this likely comes from a read error. The gene calls are TRBV2 and TRBJ2-6, with D hard to call. Per germline, CDR1 SNHLY and CDR2 FYNNEI. The CDR3 is 14 residues long. Trimming stripped 5 bases from V and 1 base from J, with 6 bases between. CDR3 in amino acids: CASSLQSGANVLTL. Written as DNA, the CDR3 is TGTGCCAGCAGTTTGCAGTCTGGGGCCAACGTCCTGACTCTC.

A note on this clonotype: This likely comes from a read error, as the CDR3 has no conserved phenylalanine or tryptophan at its end. The V and J genes are TRBV7-9 and TRBJ1-1; no clear D. Between the trimmed V and J ends, which lost 5 bases and 1 base, there was a span of 8 bases. Germline CDR1 is SEHNR and CDR2 is FQNEAQ (reference sequence). The CDR3 runs to 13 residues. The CDR3 DNA reads TGTGCCAGCAGCCTTGATGCGAACACTGAAGCTTTCCTT. This translates into CASSLDANTEAFL.

This clonotype has a count of ten or more. The chain is built from TRBV24-1 and TRBJ2-7; tentatively, D is TRBD1 (6 bases). Trimming removed 3 bases at V and 6 bases at J, with 14 bases between. The CDR3 contains 14 residues. Germline V gene data show CDR1 as KGHDR and CDR2 as SFDVKD. CDR3: CATSDEHRESEQYF. The CDR3 nucleotides are TGTGCCACCAGTGATGAGCACAGGGAAAGCGAGCAGTACTTC.

This clonotype was seen more than once but under ten times. This chain's CDR3 is CSVVGLAGLGNQYF. In DNA, the CDR3 is TGCAGCGTTGTCGGGCTAGCGGGATTGGGCAACCAGTACTTC. This sequence joins TRBV29-1 and TRBJ2-7; 9 nucleotides line up with TRBD2. This CDR3 contains 14 residues. Losses at the gene ends were 4 bases for V and 10 bases for J; bases not matched to a gene: 14. Germline V gene lookup returns CDR1 SQVTM and CDR2 ANQGSEA.

This clonotype was seen more than once but under ten times. This sequence joins TRBV5-1 and TRBJ1-5; D is possibly TRBD1 (5 bases). V lost 1 base and J lost 7, with 15 bases in between. The CDR3 totals 15 residues. Germline lookup yields CDR1 SGHRS and CDR2 YFSETQ. In nucleotides, the CDR3 is TGCGCCAGCAGCTTGTCGGGGGATTTGAGCCAGCCCCAGCATTTT. Translated, it gives CASSLSGDLSQPQHF.

The chain recombines TRBV7-8 with TRBJ1-1, with a weak D call TRBD1 (5 bases). Trimming stripped 6 bases from V and 5 bases from J, with 16 bases between. The CDR3 loop spans 14 amino acids. Germline values: CDR1 SGHVS, CDR2 FQNEAQ. The CDR3 nucleotides read TGTGCCAGCAGTTACTCCTACAGGAGGACTGAAGCTTTCTTT. This sequence encodes CASSYSYRRTEAFF.

The chain employs TRBV9 and TRBJ2-5, with 7 bases lining up with TRBD2. This CDR3 has 15 residues. The V gene end was trimmed by 0 bases and the J gene end by 5 bases; junction bases not matched to a gene: 7. In germline, CDR1 is SGDLS, CDR2 YYNGEE. The CDR3 loop reads CASSVVGGSTETQYF. CDR3 DNA: TGTGCCAGCAGCGTAGTTGGCGGGAGTACGGAGACCCAGTACTTC.

This clonotype was seen a handful of times. J is TRBJ1-2 and V is TRBV5-8, with D unclear. From germline, CDR1 is SGHTS and CDR2 YDEGEE. The V gene lost 4 bases and the J gene lost 3 bases, with 16 bases spanning the gap. The CDR3 contains 15 residues. The CDR3, as DNA: TGTGCCAGCAGCGAGGGTGGGGAATGGTACTATGGCTACACCTTC. Translating gives CASSEGGEWYYGYTF.

The chain carries TRBV10-3 and TRBJ1-4; 12 bases map to TRBD1. This CDR3 is built from 17 residues. Germline CDR1 is ENHRY and CDR2 is SYGVKD. The trim removed 6 bases at V and 8 bases at J, leaving 13 bases unmatched. The CDR3, as DNA: TGTGCCATCAGAGGGACAGGGGGCATCATAGGGTACGAAAAACTGTTTTTT. Translated, it gives CAIRGTGGIIGYEKLFF.

The rearrangement joins TRBV6-4 to TRBJ1-6; 9 bases line up with TRBD1. The CDR3 spans 17 residues. In germline, CDR1 is MRHNA, CDR2 SNTAGT. J was trimmed by 10 bases and V by 2 bases; bases with no gene match: 12. The CDR3 DNA reads TGTGCCAGCAGTGACCCCGGGACAGGGCAAGTAGGGTCACCCCTCCACTTT. Protein: CASSDPGTGQVGSPLHF.

In its sample, this clonotype was seen a few times. CDR3 nucleotide sequence: TGTGCCAGCAGTTTAGACAACGGGGCCTACGAGCAGTACTTC. This gives the protein CASSLDNGAYEQYF. This rearrangement joins TRBV12-3 or TRBV12-4 to TRBJ2-7; D is possibly TRBD2 (5 bases). Between the trimmed V and J ends, which lost 1 base and 2 bases, there was a span of 9 bases. This CDR3 is built from 14 residues.